These T cell receptor beta chains were read from a single sample in a study of T-cell memory formation after mild COVID-19. TCRdb independently ran MiXCR on the 5' RACE reads; one entry per CDR3 protein. The sample contains about 90,000 distinct CDR3 sequences, 10% to 15% of which appear only once. Sequences were obtained from PBMCs or a T cell subset sorted from them (not recorded which). These receptors all come from an adult woman who had mild COVID-19 (a few samples of this study predate the infection). Cell type and time point are not known. Both conserved end residues are part of each CDR3. D genes are given only for firm matches. A clone size is listed for some rows: how often the clone was seen (once, few, many), or a class if it is expanded.

j_call	v_call	clone_size	d_call	cdr3_aa	cdr3_nt
TRBJ2-1	TRBV5-1	.	.	CASSGLDRDYSYNEQFF	TGCGCCAGCAGCGGGCTGGACAGGGACTATTCCTACAATGAGCAGTTCTTC
TRBJ2-7	TRBV3-1	.	.	CASSQDRGAEQYF	TGTGCCAGCAGCCAAGATAGGGGGGCCGAGCAGTACTTC
TRBJ2-1	TRBV7-2	few	.	CASSLSLADYNEQFF	TGTGCCAGCAGCTTGTCTCTAGCCGACTACAATGAGCAGTTCTTC
TRBJ2-4	TRBV21-1	.	.	CASSKNGVKNIQYF	TGTGCCAGCAGCAAAAACGGAGTCAAAAACATTCAGTACTTC
TRBJ2-7	TRBV5-1	few	.	CASSLAEGGASSYEQYF	TGCGCCAGCAGCTTGGCCGAAGGGGGGGCGAGCTCCTACGAGCAGTACTTC
TRBJ2-1	TRBV14	.	TRBD2	CASSQDKRGLAGIYNEQFF	TGTGCCAGCAGCCAAGATAAGAGAGGACTAGCGGGAATATACAATGAGCAGTTCTTC
TRBJ2-7	TRBV25-1	.	.	CASSDYDSNYEQYF	TGTGCCAGCAGTGACTATGACAGCAATTACGAGCAGTACTTC
TRBJ2-3	TRBV30	.	.	CAWSMLATSQYF	TGTGCCTGGAGTATGCTAGCCACCTCGCAGTATTTT
TRBJ1-4	TRBV4-2	.	.	CASSQPTTTGHYEKLFF	TGTGCCAGCAGCCAACCGACCACAACAGGACACTATGAAAAACTGTTTTTT
TRBJ2-1	TRBV5-1	.	TRBD1	CASSQGQGRDNEQFF	TGCGCCAGCAGCCAGGGACAGGGCCGCGACAATGAGCAGTTCTTC
TRBJ2-7	TRBV7-9	few	.	CASSRGENSYEQYF	TGTGCCAGCAGCCGGGGAGAAAACTCCTACGAGCAGTACTTC
TRBJ2-1	TRBV9	few	.	CASSVEDSSYNEQFF	TGTGCCAGCAGCGTGGAGGATAGCTCCTACAATGAGCAGTTCTTC
TRBJ2-3	TRBV7-9	many	.	CASSTGTPSADTQYF	TGTGCCAGCAGTACCGGGACCCCCTCCGCAGATACGCAGTATTTT
TRBJ2-2	TRBV5-6	few	TRBD2	CASSLGPGLAGPNTGELFF	TGTGCCAGCAGCTTGGGACCGGGACTAGCGGGTCCTAACACCGGGGAGCTGTTTTTT
TRBJ2-7	TRBV9	.	TRBD2	CASSVVGGREGEQYF	TGTGCCAGCAGCGTAGTAGGCGGGAGAGAAGGAGAGCAGTACTTC
TRBJ2-3	TRBV5-5	many	.	CASMLAESTDTQYF	TGTGCCAGCATGCTGGCGGAGAGCACAGATACGCAGTATTTT
TRBJ2-5	TRBV4-1	.	TRBD2	CASSQDSGGARETQYF	TGCGCCAGCAGCCAAGATAGCGGGGGGGCCCGGGAGACCCAGTACTTC
TRBJ1-4	TRBV9	.	TRBD1	CASSGYGTGDEKLFF	TGTGCCAGCAGCGGGTACGGGACAGGGGATGAAAAACTGTTTTTT
TRBJ2-7	TRBV4-3	once	.	CASSPTAGAAYEQYF	TGCGCCAGCAGCCCGACGGCAGGGGCGGCCTACGAGCAGTACTTC
TRBJ2-1	TRBV27	many	TRBD2	CASSLSGGASYNEQFF	TGTGCCAGCAGTCTGAGCGGGGGGGCCTCATACAATGAGCAGTTCTTC
TRBJ2-7	TRBV7-8	.	.	CASSVNGYRYEQYF	TGTGCCAGCAGCGTAAATGGGTATCGCTACGAGCAGTACTTC
TRBJ2-7	TRBV9	few	.	CASSVGWGRDIDSYEQYF	TGTGCCAGCAGCGTCGGTTGGGGAAGGGACATCGACTCCTACGAGCAGTACTTC
TRBJ2-3	TRBV12-3/TRBV12-4	.	.	CASSVAFGDTQYF	TGTGCCAGCAGCGTGGCATTTGGAGATACGCAGTATTTT
TRBJ2-1	TRBV7-3	.	TRBD2	CASSLTSANEQFF	TGTGCCAGCAGCTTGACTAGCGCCAATGAGCAGTTCTTC
TRBJ2-3	TRBV9	.	.	CASSVVARDTQYF	TGTGCCAGCAGCGTAGTAGCGAGAGATACGCAGTATTTT
TRBJ2-3	TRBV5-1	few	TRBD2	CASRIASGGPDTQYF	TGCGCCAGCAGGATAGCTAGCGGGGGACCGGATACGCAGTATTTT
TRBJ1-2	TRBV15	few	.	CATGEGYGYTF	TGTGCCACCGGGGAGGGCTATGGCTACACCTTC
TRBJ2-1	TRBV12-3/TRBV12-4	.	.	CASSFSGDLLHNEQFF	TGTGCCAGCAGTTTTTCAGGGGACCTACTACACAATGAGCAGTTCTTC
TRBJ2-3	TRBV9	few	TRBD2	CASSVARVWTSGTPTDTQYF	TGTGCCAGCAGCGTAGCGCGGGTCTGGACTAGCGGGACCCCCACAGATACGCAGTATTTT
TRBJ2-3	TRBV9	.	.	CASSAYSGVGTDTQYF	TGTGCCAGCAGCGCCTATAGCGGCGTCGGCACAGATACGCAGTATTTT
TRBJ1-1	TRBV7-2	.	TRBD1	CASSLATGAATEAFF	TGTGCCAGCAGCTTAGCCACAGGGGCCGCCACTGAAGCTTTCTTT
TRBJ2-7	TRBV20-1	.	.	CSASAGTTFYEQYF	TGCAGTGCTAGTGCCGGGACAACCTTCTACGAGCAGTACTTC
TRBJ2-3	TRBV20-1	few	.	CSARGLGAISTDTQYF	TGCAGTGCTAGAGGCCTGGGTGCCATAAGCACAGATACGCAGTATTTT
TRBJ1-1	TRBV5-1	.	.	CASSDNMNTEAFF	TGCGCCAGCAGCGACAACATGAACACTGAAGCTTTCTTT
TRBJ2-2	TRBV5-4	few	TRBD2	CASSLSRAGNTGELFF	TGTGCCAGCAGCTTGAGTAGAGCGGGAAACACCGGGGAGCTGTTTTTT
TRBJ2-1	TRBV12-3/TRBV12-4	.	TRBD2	CASSLLAGVGEQFF	TGTGCCAGCAGCCTACTAGCGGGAGTTGGTGAGCAGTTCTTC
TRBJ2-1	TRBV7-9	few	TRBD2	CASSLSLAGAEQFF	TGTGCCAGCAGCTTATCCCTAGCGGGAGCTGAGCAGTTCTTC
TRBJ2-7	TRBV12-3/TRBV12-4	.	.	CASSLAGQSYEQYF	TGTGCCAGCAGTTTGGCGGGACAGTCCTACGAGCAGTACTTC
TRBJ1-6	TRBV27	few	TRBD1	CASSHGTGWGSPLHF	TGTGCCAGCAGCCATGGGACAGGGTGGGGTTCACCCCTCCACTTT
TRBJ2-7	TRBV5-5	many	.	CASSWDFAYEQYF	TGTGCCAGCAGCTGGGACTTTGCCTACGAGCAGTACTTC
TRBJ1-2	TRBV4-3	.	.	CASSQFPLDGDYGYTF	TGCGCCAGCAGCCAATTCCCCCTCGACGGGGACTATGGCTACACCTTC
TRBJ2-2	TRBV29-1	.	.	CSVVRAGELFF	TGCAGCGTTGTTAGGGCCGGGGAGCTGTTTTTT
TRBJ2-7	TRBV9	few	.	CASSVAGGHPYEQYF	TGTGCCAGCAGCGTAGCTGGGGGGCACCCCTACGAGCAGTACTTC
TRBJ2-2	TRBV12-3/TRBV12-4	few	.	CASIADSTGELFF	TGTGCCAGCATCGCGGACAGCACCGGGGAGCTGTTTTTT
TRBJ1-1	TRBV6-2/TRBV6-3	few	.	CASSWGIRVNTEAFF	TGTGCCAGCAGTTGGGGTATTAGGGTGAACACTGAAGCTTTCTTT
TRBJ2-1	TRBV12-3/TRBV12-4	many	.	CASSSGVYYNEQFF	TGTGCCAGCAGTTCAGGAGTGTACTACAATGAGCAGTTCTTC
TRBJ2-1	TRBV12-3/TRBV12-4	.	TRBD1	CASAGGWNEQFF	TGTGCCAGCGCAGGGGGCTGGAATGAGCAGTTCTTC
TRBJ2-5	TRBV12-3/TRBV12-4	.	TRBD2	CASSLGGPVETQYF	TGTGCCAGCAGTTTGGGAGGGCCAGTGGAGACCCAGTACTTC
TRBJ2-3	TRBV27	few	TRBD2	CASSFTGLAGDTQYF	TGTGCCAGCAGTTTTACCGGACTAGCGGGAGATACGCAGTATTTT